This TCR beta chain was sequenced during a study of blood T cell repertoires in COVID-19. Study overall: The United States, Italy and Spain were the sources of the acute and convalescent COVID-19 samples. From T cells, B-cell-depleted T cells, or PBMCs came the material, which was cDNA or gDNA.

Study processing details: Quantification of nucleated cells was approximated via reference gene primer amplification. Profiled with immunoSEQ multiplex PCR; TCRdb holds only in-frame clones, not every one. D and trimming come from the DNA, and the V and J calls and clone size come from that table. The table shows 200,000 to 250,000 clones, with approximately 90% occurring only once. The CDR3 is made up of 12 amino acids. Trimming shortened V by 6 bases and J by 3 bases, and 9 bases separated the two germline ends. From germline, CDR1 is MNHEY and CDR2 SMNVEV (reference sequence). The sequencing input was peripheral blood. The rearrangement links TRBV27 to TRBJ2-7, with D uncertain. This receptor was obtained from a man in his thirties or forties with acute or convalescent COVID-19. CDR3 DNA: TGTGCCAGCAGCATGACTGGCTACGAGCAGTACTTC. This encodes CASSMTGYEQYF.